The subject of this entry is one T cell receptor beta chain. Its target is not known. CDR1 and CDR2 from the germline V gene are SNHLY and FYNNEI. The V end lost 3 bases, the J end lost 7 bases, and 25 bases lay between the germline ends. This CDR3 spans 18 amino acids. This entry comes from a study of T-cell memory formation after mild COVID-19. Study conclusions and caveats: Clones contracting over day 15 to 85 were CD4/CD8 balanced, with later expanders leaning CD4+. A subset of responding clones appeared in pre-infection memory, suggesting cross-reactive memory joined. The authors left the SARS-CoV-2 specificity of second-wave clones peaking on day 37 unconfirmed.

TCR alpha and TCR beta cDNA libraries carrying sample barcodes and UMIs were produced by 5'RACE using constant-segment primers. TCRdb redid the calling of the 5' RACE reads with MiXCR, one entry per CDR3 protein. Of a few hundred thousand distinct CDR3 sequences in the sample, 20% to 30% are singletons; the top ten hold around 13%. The J gene is TRBJ1-5, the V gene TRBV2; possibly TRBD1 for D (6 bases). This receptor was identified in an adult woman who had mild COVID-19 (a few samples of this study predate the infection). Cell type and time point are not known. The sample was PBMCs or a T cell subset sorted from them (not recorded which). CDR3 coding DNA: TGTGCCAGCAGTGACTTCGGCAGGGGACCGGAGGTCGGCCAGCCCCAGCATTTT. Translation: CASSDFGRGPEVGQPQHF. The whole variable domain, filled in from reference TRBV2 and TRBJ1-5, reads EPEVTQTPSHQVTQMGQEVILRCVPISNHLYFYWYRQILGQKVEFLVSFYNNEISEKSEIFDDQFSVERPDGSNFTLKIRSTKLEDSAMYFCASSDFGRGPEVGQPQHFGDGTRLSIL.